This entry lists 20 T cell receptor beta chains sequenced from one sample in a study of blood T cells in healthy people across ages. The use of a sample-barcoded 5' primer and a J-beta primer mix characterized a second PCR of roughly 6 to 11 cycles. TCRdb re-derived calls from the 5' RACE reads in MiXCR, one entry per CDR3 protein. The repertoire holds 1,100,000 or so distinct CDR3 sequences, with 45% as singletons. Sequencing was carried out using blood. The origin of the receptors is a woman aged 60-75 years in good health.

This clonotype appeared a single time. V is TRBV27 and J is TRBJ1-1, with 7 bases matching TRBD1. This CDR3 has 14 amino acids. J gave up 3 bases and V 8 bases, and 9 bases lay outside the gene matches. Germline V gene sequence: CDR1 MNHEY, CDR2 SMNVEV (reference sequence). The CDR3, as DNA: TGTGCCAGCGGCCCCGGGACAGTCGACACTGAAGCTTTCTTT. As protein: CASGPGTVDTEAFF.

This clonotype has a handful of counts. The rearrangement uses TRBV27 and TRBJ2-7; a possible D gene is TRBD1 (5 bases). The CDR3 runs 13 residues. Germline V gene sequence: CDR1 MNHEY, CDR2 SMNVEV (reference sequence). V lost 7 bases and J lost 6, with 16 bases in between. CDR3 nucleotides: TGTGCCAGCACCAGGGTTATTGCAGGCGAGCAGTACTTC. Translated: CASTRVIAGEQYF.

This chain joins TRBV29-1 and TRBJ1-1; 7 bases are a match to TRBD1. The V gene's germline CDR1 is SQVTM and CDR2 ANQGSEA. The CDR3 is 13 residues long. Trimming cost V 3 bases and J 11 bases; bases outside gene matches: 12. The DNA of the CDR3 is TGCAGCGTTGATAGAGGGGGCGCGAAAGGGGCTTTCTTT. Amino acid sequence: CSVDRGGAKGAFF.

The rearrangement links TRBV12-3 or TRBV12-4 to TRBJ2-5, with 10 bases matching TRBD2. V lost 1 base to trimming and J lost 11 bases; unmatched junction nucleotides: 7. The CDR3 covers 14 residues. DNA of the CDR3: TGTGCCAGCAGTTTAGTTCCTAGCGGGAGTGAGCAGTACTTC. Protein: CASSLVPSGSEQYF.

This clonotype was seen more than once but under ten times. This chain uses TRBV2 with TRBJ1-1; possibly TRBD1 for D (6 bases). CDR3 size: 15 residues. Germline-derived CDR1 and CDR2 are SNHLY and FYNNEI. The ends were cut back, 3 bases at V and 4 bases at J, with 15 bases in the middle. This chain's CDR3 is CASSEDPGGITEAFF. The CDR3 DNA reads as TGTGCCAGCAGTGAGGACCCGGGGGGCATCACTGAAGCTTTCTTT.

This clonotype was seen a single time. This rearrangement joins TRBV28 to TRBJ2-3; 8 bases map to TRBD2. The CDR3 spans 17 residues. V lost 8 bases to trimming and J lost 0 bases; unmatched junction nucleotides: 13. CDR1 and CDR2 (germline): MDHEN, SYDVKM. CDR3 nucleotide sequence: TGTGCCAGCCCCCCGGGGATACTAGCGGCTAGCACAGATACGCAGTATTTT. As protein: CASPPGILAASTDTQYF.

V gene TRBV3-1 combines with J gene TRBJ2-1; the D gene is possibly TRBD1 (6 bases). The length of the CDR3 is 14 residues. From germline, CDR1 is LGHDT and CDR2 YNNKEL (reference sequence). V shed 0 bases and J shed 10 bases, with 13 bases lying between them. Here the CDR3 reads CASSQDLQGREQFF. CDR3 coding DNA: TGTGCCAGCAGCCAAGATCTACAGGGTCGAGAGCAGTTCTTC.

The chain carries TRBV20-1 and TRBJ2-4, with 7 nucleotides matching TRBD2. The J call is in doubt because the DNA end fits TRBJ2-5 better. This CDR3 has 16 amino acids. Germline CDR1 and CDR2: DFQATT and SNEGSKA (reference sequence). CDR3 in amino acids: CSAPVGEGLLGETQYF. Here the CDR3 DNA reads TGCAGTGCTCCCGTCGGGGAGGGCCTCTTGGGAGAGACCCAGTACTTC.

Here the CDR3 DNA reads TGTGCCAGCACCGAAGGTCTGACTAGCGTGGCAGATACGCAGTATTTT. As protein: CASTEGLTSVADTQYF. The chain has TRBV12-3 or TRBV12-4 and TRBJ2-3; 8 nucleotides line up with TRBD2. Losses at the gene ends were 7 bases for V and 4 bases for J; bases not matched to a gene: 13. The CDR3 consists of 16 residues.

This clonotype was seen only once. The V call is TRBV5-1, the J call TRBJ2-7; D is perhaps TRBD1 (6 bases). Germline-derived CDR1 and CDR2 are SGHRS and YFSETQ. The germline V and J ends were trimmed by 0 bases and 0 bases, with 19 bases remaining between them. CDR3 length equals 18 residues. The CDR3 region has the DNA TGCGCCAGCAGCTTGGGATCAGGGGAGTCGGCTAGCTCCTACGAGCAGTACTTC. The encoded protein is CASSLGSGESASSYEQYF.

This chain uses TRBV10-3 with TRBJ2-2; D possibly corresponds to TRBD1 (5 bases). The CDR3 totals 13 residues. V lost 7 bases and J 6 bases, leaving 12 bases between the germline ends. Germline CDR1 and CDR2: ENHRY and SYGVKD. As DNA, the CDR3 is TGTGCCATCAAGGTCCAAGGGGCCGGGGAGCTGTTTTTT. Protein product: CAIKVQGAGELFF.

The V call is TRBV5-6, the J call TRBJ2-1, with 8 positions matching TRBD2. The DNA end lines up better with TRBJ2-7; the J call may be wrong. In germline, CDR1 is SGHDT, CDR2 YYEEEE. There are 16 residues in the CDR3. The CDR3 DNA follows: TGTGCCAGCAGCAACCAAGCGGGAGTTCTGTACAATGAGCAGTACTTC. Its protein is CASSNQAGVLYNEQYF.

The rearrangement links TRBV24-1 to TRBJ2-7; D remains ambiguous. Germline values: CDR1 KGHDR, CDR2 SFDVKD. The CDR3 runs 14 residues. With 0 bases removed from V and 5 bases from J, the gap between germline ends came to 10 bases. CDR3 in DNA: TGTGCCACCAGTGATTTGAGTGGGCCAGACGAGCAGTACTTC. Residues: CATSDLSGPDEQYF.

Only a few counts were recorded for this clonotype. This chain connects TRBV11-2 to TRBJ2-3, with D hard to call. Germline V gene data show CDR1 as SGHAT and CDR2 as FQNNGV. CDR3 length: 14 residues. Deletions cut 3 bases from V and 4 bases from J, with 11 bases between. DNA of the CDR3: TGTGCCAGCAGCTTTTTCGCAGGTTCAGATACGCAGTATTTT. This gives the protein CASSFFAGSDTQYF.

The chain couples TRBV6-6 to TRBJ2-7, with 10 bases fitting TRBD1. Per germline, CDR1 MNHNY and CDR2 SVGAGI (reference sequence). V was pared by 5 bases and J by 9 bases, with 16 bases of the junction left unmatched. This CDR3 has 16 residues. The CDR3 sequence: CASSHRSGTGVFRQYF. CDR3 bases: TGTGCCAGCAGTCATAGGAGCGGGACAGGGGTTTTCCGGCAGTACTTC.

Concerning this clonotype: At one end, the junction sequence differs from germline, possibly due to a read error. The gene calls are TRBV6-1 and TRBJ2-7; 10 bases line up with TRBD2. The germline V gene has CDR1 MNHNS and CDR2 SASEGT. There are 13 residues in the CDR3. The CDR3 protein is CASGEREGNEQYF. The CDR3 bases are TGTGCCAGCGGTGAGCGGGAGGGCAATGAGCAGTACTTC.

The rearrangement uses TRBV14 and TRBJ2-5; the match to TRBD1 covers 7 bases. CDR3 size: 14 residues. Germline V gene lookup returns CDR1 SGHDN and CDR2 FVKESK. V gave up 4 bases and J gave up 5 bases; unmatched junction bases: 7. The CDR3 reads CASSPTGSLETQYF. Written as DNA, the CDR3 is TGTGCCAGCAGCCCGACAGGGTCTTTGGAGACCCAGTACTTC.

The J gene is TRBJ2-3, the V gene TRBV6-2 or TRBV6-3; D is ambiguous. Germline V gives CDR1 MNHEY, CDR2 SVGEGT. The CDR3 covers 15 residues. The V and J ends lost 5 bases and 5 bases respectively, with 17 bases between them. The chain's CDR3 is CASSRLSGIKDTQYF. CDR3 DNA: TGTGCCAGCAGTCGGTTGAGTGGGATCAAAGATACGCAGTATTTT.

V usage is TRBV2 and J usage is TRBJ2-7, with 8 bases lining up with TRBD2. After removal of 5 bases from V and 7 bases from J, the junction contained 4 bases not matched to a gene. The CDR3 consists of 12 residues. CDR1 and CDR2 from the germline V gene are SNHLY and FYNNEI. As DNA, the CDR3 is TGTGCCAGCAGTCGACGGGAGGGGGAGCAGTACTTC. Translating it yields CASSRREGEQYF.

This clonotype was picked up a small number of times. The J gene is TRBJ2-7, the V gene TRBV2, with D possibly matching TRBD2 (5 bases). CDR3 size: 15 residues. V was cut by 9 bases and J by 2 bases, with 20 bases left in between. Germline V CDR1 and CDR2: SNHLY, FYNNEI. In DNA form, the CDR3 reads TGTGCCAGTATTATGTTCGCGGGCCCAGCCTACGAGCAGTACTTC. This gives the protein CASIMFAGPAYEQYF.